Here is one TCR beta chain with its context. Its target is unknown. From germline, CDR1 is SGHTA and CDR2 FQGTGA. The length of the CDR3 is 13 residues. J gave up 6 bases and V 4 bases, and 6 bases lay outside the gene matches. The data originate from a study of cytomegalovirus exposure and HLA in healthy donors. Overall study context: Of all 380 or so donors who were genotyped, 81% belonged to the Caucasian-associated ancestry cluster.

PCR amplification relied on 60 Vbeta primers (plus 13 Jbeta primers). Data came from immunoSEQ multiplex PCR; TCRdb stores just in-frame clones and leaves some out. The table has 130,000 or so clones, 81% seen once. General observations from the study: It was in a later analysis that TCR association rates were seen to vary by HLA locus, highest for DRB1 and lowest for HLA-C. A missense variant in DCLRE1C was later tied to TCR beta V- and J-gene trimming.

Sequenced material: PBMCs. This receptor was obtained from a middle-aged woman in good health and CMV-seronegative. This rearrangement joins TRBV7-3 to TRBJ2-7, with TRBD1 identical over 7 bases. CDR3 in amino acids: CASSSTPGGEQYF. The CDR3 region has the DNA TGTGCCAGCAGCTCAACCCCAGGGGGCGAGCAGTACTTC.